These 2 T cell receptor beta chains share one sample of origin, sequenced in a study of T cells in Graves' hyperthyroidism and ophthalmopathy. Template material for amplifying TCR beta CDR3 regions consisted of RNA transcripts. HTBI primers were the set used in a first-round RT-PCR of the TCR CDR3. TCRdb processed the multiplex PCR reads anew with MiXCR; each CDR3 protein has one entry. The table shows hundreds of thousands of distinct CDR3 sequences, with roughly 15% occurring only once. Sequencing was done on a sample of blood. The receptors originated from a man aged 18-30 years with Graves' ophthalmopathy.

The rearrangement links TRBV18 to TRBJ2-7; D might be TRBD2 (6 bases). V lost 3 bases to trimming and J lost 2 bases, with 14 bases between them. The CDR3 contains 15 residues. Germline V CDR1 and CDR2: KGHSH, LQKENI. DNA for the CDR3: TGTGCCAGCTCACCCTTGGCTAGCGACCCCTACGAGCAGTACTTC. This sequence encodes CASSPLASDPYEQYF.

This clonotype has at least ten counts. V and J are TRBV7-2 and TRBJ2-7; D gene ambiguous. The CDR3 has 13 amino acids. Trimming took 2 bases from V and 7 from J, leaving 12 bases between them. Germline V gene sequence: CDR1 SGHTA, CDR2 FQGNSA. The CDR3, as DNA: TGTGCCAGCAGCTTAAATAGCAAACAGGAGCAGTACTTC. Its protein is CASSLNSKQEQYF. Looking up the rest from reference TRBV7-2 and TRBJ2-7 gives the full variable domain: GAGVSQSPSNKVTEKGKDVELRCDPISGHTALYWYRQSLGQGLEFLIYFQGNSAPDKSGLPSDRFSAERTGGSVSTLTIQRTQQEDSAVYLCASSLNSKQEQYFGPGTRLTVT.